The present entry profiles one TCR beta chain with its context. Its specificity is not known. This record comes from a study of lymphopenia after photon versus proton radiotherapy. General study results and limits: Under photons, naive T cells and diversity fell while effector/memory populations rose. Post-nadir TCR diversity decline inversely tracked overall survival among those who died.

TCRdb's table, derived via immunoSEQ multiplex PCR, lists solely in-frame clones and lacks some. The sample has 15,000 to 20,000 clones; 88% are singletons. The CDR3 covers 14 residues. Germline V CDR1 and CDR2: LGHNT, FRNRAP. V lost 6 bases and J 3 bases, leaving 11 bases between the germline ends. The chain joins TRBV12-5 to TRBJ2-2, with no clear D. The clonotype comes from a man in his 70s with pancreatic cancer. The input for sequencing was peripheral blood, taken from a patient treated with proton-based radiotherapy. The CDR3 protein is CASGGSKDTGELFF. Here the CDR3 DNA reads TGTGCTAGTGGGGGATCGAAGGACACCGGGGAGCTGTTTTTT.